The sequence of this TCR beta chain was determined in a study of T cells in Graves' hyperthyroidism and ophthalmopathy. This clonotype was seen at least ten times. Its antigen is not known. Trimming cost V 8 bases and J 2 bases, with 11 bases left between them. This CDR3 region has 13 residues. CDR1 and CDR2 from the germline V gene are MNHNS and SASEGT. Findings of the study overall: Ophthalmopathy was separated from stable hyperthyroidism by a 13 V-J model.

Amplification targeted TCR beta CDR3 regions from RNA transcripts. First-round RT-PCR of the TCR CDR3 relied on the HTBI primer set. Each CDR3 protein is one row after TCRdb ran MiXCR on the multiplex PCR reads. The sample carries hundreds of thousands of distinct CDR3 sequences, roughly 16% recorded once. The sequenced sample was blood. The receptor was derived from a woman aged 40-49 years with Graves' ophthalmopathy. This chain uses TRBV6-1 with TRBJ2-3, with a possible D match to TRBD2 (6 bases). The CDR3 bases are TGTGCCAGCGTTGGAGGGAACACAGATACGCAGTATTTT. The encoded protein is CASVGGNTDTQYF.